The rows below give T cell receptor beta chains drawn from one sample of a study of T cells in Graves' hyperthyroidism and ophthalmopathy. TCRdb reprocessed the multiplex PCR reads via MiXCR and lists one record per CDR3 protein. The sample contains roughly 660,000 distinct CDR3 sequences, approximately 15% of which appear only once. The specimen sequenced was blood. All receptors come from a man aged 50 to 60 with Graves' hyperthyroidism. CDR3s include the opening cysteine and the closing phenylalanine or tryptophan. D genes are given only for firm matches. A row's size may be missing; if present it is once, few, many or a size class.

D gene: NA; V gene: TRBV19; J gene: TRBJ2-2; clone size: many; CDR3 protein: CASSIVVNTGELFF; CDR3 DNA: TGTGCCAGTAGTATCGTGGTGAACACCGGGGAGCTGTTTTTT
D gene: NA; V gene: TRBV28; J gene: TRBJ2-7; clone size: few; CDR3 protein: CASSSAQRRYEQYF; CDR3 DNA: TGTGCCAGCAGTTCCGCCCAGCGACGGTACGAGCAGTACTTC
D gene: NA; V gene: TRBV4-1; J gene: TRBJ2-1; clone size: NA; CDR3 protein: CASSRARTTGEQFF; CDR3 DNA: TGCGCCAGCAGCCGGGCTAGAACGACGGGTGAGCAGTTCTTC
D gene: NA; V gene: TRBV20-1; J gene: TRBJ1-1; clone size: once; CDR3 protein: CSAREGLSPSNTEAFF; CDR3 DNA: TGCAGTGCTAGAGAGGGGCTATCCCCTTCTAACACTGAAGCTTTCTTT
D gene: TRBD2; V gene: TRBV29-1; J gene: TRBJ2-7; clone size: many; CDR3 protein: CSVASGRGDEQYF; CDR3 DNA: TGCAGCGTCGCTAGCGGGAGAGGAGACGAGCAGTACTTC
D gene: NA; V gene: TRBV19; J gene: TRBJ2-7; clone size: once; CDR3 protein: CASRPYPSSYEQYF; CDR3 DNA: TGTGCCAGTAGGCCATATCCGAGCTCCTACGAGCAGTACTTC
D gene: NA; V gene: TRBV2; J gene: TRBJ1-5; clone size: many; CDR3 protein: CASSDPNQSPQHF; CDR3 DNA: TGTGCCAGCAGTGACCCGAACCAAAGCCCCCAGCATTTT
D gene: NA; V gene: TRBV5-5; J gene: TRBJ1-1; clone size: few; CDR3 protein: CASSDWTEAFF; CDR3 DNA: TGTGCCAGCAGCGATTGGACAGAAGCTTTCTTT
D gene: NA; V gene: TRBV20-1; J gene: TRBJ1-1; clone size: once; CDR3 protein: CSARDRRGPEAFF; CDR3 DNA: TGCAGTGCTAGAGATCGGCGGGGACCTGAAGCTTTCTTT
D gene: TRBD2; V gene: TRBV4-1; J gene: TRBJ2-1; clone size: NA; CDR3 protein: CASSQLKTSGLAGVGGEQFF; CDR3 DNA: TGCGCCAGCAGCCAGCTTAAAACCTCGGGACTAGCGGGAGTTGGAGGTGAGCAGTTCTTC
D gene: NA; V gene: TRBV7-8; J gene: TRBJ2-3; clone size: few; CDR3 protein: CASSLESDLSTDTQYF; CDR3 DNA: TGTGCCAGCAGCTTAGAATCGGACCTCAGCACAGATACGCAGTATTTT
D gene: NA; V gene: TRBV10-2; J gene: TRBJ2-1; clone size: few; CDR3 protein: CASRFQGGEQFF; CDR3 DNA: TGCGCCAGCAGATTTCAGGGAGGTGAGCAGTTCTTC
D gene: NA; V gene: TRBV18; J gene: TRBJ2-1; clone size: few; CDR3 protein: CASSPREAGQFF; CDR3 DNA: TGTGCCAGCTCACCACGAGAAGCAGGGCAGTTCTTC
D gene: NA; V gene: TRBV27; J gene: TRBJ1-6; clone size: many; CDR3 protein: CASSYDRASSYNSPLHF; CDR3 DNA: TGTGCCAGCAGTTACGACCGGGCGAGCTCCTATAATTCACCCCTCCACTTT
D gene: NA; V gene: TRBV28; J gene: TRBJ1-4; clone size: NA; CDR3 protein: CASSCDEKLFF; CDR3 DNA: TGTGCCAGCAGTTGTGATGAAAAACTGTTTTTT
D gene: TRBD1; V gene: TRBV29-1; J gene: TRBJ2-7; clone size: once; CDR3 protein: CSVEDRPTGQENYEQYF; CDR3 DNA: TGCAGCGTTGAAGACAGACCGACGGGACAGGAAAACTACGAGCAGTACTTC
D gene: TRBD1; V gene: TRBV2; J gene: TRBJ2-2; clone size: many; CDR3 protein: CASCADREVGGELFF; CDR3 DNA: TGTGCCAGCTGCGCGGACAGGGAAGTAGGCGGGGAGCTGTTTTTT